This T cell receptor (beta chain) was obtained from a study of blood T cell repertoires in COVID-19. Study context: Sites in the United States, Italy and Spain provided acute and convalescent COVID-19 samples. T cells, B-cell-depleted T cells, or PBMCs supplied cDNA or gDNA.

The CDR3 runs to 17 residues. Germline assignment: CDR1 LNHDA and CDR2 SQIVND (reference sequence). With V trimmed by 6 bases and J by 0 bases, 11 bases remained unmatched. In the original analysis: Estimated nucleated cell counts came from reference gene primer amplification. This table comes from immunoSEQ multiplex PCR, and its TCRdb copy is limited to in-frame clones, with some not included. V and J calls and clone size are copied from that table; D and trimming were computed from the DNA. The sample records some 300,000 clones, 85% to 90% being singletons. This rearrangement joins TRBV19 to TRBJ2-4; 7 bases align to TRBD1. The receptor comes from a man between 65 and 80 years old with acute or convalescent COVID-19. Sequencing was performed on peripheral blood. The CDR3 region has the DNA TGTGCCAGTAGGATGCCCGGGGACAGCGTAGCCAAAAACATTCAGTACTTC. Translated: CASRMPGDSVAKNIQYF.